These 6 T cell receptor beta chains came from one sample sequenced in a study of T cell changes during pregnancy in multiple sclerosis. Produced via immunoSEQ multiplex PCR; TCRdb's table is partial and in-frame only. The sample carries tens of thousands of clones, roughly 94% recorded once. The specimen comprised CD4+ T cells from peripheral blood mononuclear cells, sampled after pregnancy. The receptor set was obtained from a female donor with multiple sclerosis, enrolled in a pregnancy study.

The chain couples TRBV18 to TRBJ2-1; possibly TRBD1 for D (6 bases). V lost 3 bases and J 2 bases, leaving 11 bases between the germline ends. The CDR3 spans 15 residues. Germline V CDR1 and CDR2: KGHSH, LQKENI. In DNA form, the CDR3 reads TGTGCCAGCTCACCCAACGGACAGCCCTACAATGAGCAGTTCTTC. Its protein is CASSPNGQPYNEQFF.

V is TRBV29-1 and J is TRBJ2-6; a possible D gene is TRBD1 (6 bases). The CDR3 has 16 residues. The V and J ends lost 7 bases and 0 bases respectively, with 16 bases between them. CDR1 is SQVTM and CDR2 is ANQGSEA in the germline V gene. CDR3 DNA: TGCAGCGCATGGTCAGGGGTCCACTCTGGGGCCAACGTCCTGACTTTC. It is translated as CSAWSGVHSGANVLTF.

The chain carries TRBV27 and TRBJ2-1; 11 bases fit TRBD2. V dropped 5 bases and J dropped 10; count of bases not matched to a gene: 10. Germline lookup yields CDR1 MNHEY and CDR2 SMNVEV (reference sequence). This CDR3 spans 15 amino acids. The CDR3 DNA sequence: TGTGCCAGCAGTCAACCTAGCGGGAGGTCATGGGAGCAGTTCTTC. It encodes CASSQPSGRSWEQFF.

Written as DNA, the CDR3 is TGTGCCAGCAGTGCTCAAGATAGCGGGAGGGTGGGCATTGGGACCCAGTACTTC. Translated, it gives CASSAQDSGRVGIGTQYF. This chain connects TRBV2 to TRBJ2-5; 11 nucleotides match TRBD2. J lost 7 bases, V lost 4 bases, and 17 bases had no gene match. The V gene's germline CDR1 is SNHLY and CDR2 FYNNEI. The CDR3 extends over 18 amino acids.

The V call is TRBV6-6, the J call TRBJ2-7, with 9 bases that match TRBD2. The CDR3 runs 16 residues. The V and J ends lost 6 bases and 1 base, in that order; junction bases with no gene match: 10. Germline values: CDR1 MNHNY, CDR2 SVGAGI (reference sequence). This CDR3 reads CASRQALGLASYEQYF. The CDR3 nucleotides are TGTGCCAGCAGACAAGCACTGGGACTAGCTTCCTACGAGCAGTACTTC.

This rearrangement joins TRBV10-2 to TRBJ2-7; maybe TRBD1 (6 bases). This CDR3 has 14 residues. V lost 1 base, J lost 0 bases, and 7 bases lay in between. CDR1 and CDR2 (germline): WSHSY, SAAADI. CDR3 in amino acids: CASSEWDISYEQYF. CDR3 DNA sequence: TGCGCCAGCAGTGAGTGGGACATCTCCTACGAGCAGTACTTC.